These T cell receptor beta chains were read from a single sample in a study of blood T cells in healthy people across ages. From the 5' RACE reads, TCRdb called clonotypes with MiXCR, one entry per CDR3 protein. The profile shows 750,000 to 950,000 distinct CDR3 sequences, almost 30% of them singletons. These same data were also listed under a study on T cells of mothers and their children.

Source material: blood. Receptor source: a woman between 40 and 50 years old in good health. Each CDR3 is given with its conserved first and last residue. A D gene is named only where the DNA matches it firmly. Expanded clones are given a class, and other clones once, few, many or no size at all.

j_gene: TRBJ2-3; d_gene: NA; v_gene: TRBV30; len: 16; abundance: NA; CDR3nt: TGTGCCTGGAGTATTGGTAGGACCCCACTCGCAGATACGCAGTATTTT; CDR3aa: CAWSIGRTPLADTQYF
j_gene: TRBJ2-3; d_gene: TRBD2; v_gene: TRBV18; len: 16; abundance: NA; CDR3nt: TGTGCCAGCTCACCACCCGCGGGGGGCCTTGGAGATACGCAGTATTTT; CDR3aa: CASSPPAGGLGDTQYF
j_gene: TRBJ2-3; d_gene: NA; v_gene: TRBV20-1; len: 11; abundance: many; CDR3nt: TGCAGTGCTAGAGGGGGAAATACGCAGTATTTT; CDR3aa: CSARGGNTQYF
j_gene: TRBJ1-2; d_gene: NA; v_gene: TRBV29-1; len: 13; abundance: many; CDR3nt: TGCAGCGTTGAACGGCACAGGCGGGGTGGCTACACCTTC; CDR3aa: CSVERHRRGGYTF
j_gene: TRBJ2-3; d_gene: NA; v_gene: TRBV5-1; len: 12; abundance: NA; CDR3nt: TGCGCCAGCAGCTCACGAGGGGTCCAGCAGTATTTT; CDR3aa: CASSSRGVQQYF
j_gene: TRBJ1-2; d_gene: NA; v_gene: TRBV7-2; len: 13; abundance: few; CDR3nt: TGTGCCAGCAGCGCGGTACTCCTTTATGGCTACACCTTC; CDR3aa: CASSAVLLYGYTF
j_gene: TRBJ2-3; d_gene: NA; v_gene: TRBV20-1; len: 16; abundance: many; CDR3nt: TGCAGTGCCGAGGCGTACGGTAGCGGTCTAGCAGATACGCAGTATTTT; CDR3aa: CSAEAYGSGLADTQYF
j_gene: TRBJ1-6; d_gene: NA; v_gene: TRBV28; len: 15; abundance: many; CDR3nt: TGTGCCAGCAGTTCTTGGACCTCTTTGGGGTCACCCCTCCACTTT; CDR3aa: CASSSWTSLGSPLHF
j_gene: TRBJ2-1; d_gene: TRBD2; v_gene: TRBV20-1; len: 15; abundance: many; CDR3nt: TGCAGTGCTAGAGTCGCGGGGGGGGGTAACAATGAGCAGTTCTTC; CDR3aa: CSARVAGGGNNEQFF
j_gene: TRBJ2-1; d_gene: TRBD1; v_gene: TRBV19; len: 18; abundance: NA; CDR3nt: TGTGCCAGTAGTAACCGTGGACAGGGACTGGGGTTTGGCGATGAGCAGTTCTTC; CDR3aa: CASSNRGQGLGFGDEQFF
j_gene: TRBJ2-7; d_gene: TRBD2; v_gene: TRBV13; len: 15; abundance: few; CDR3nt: TGTGCCAGCAGGAGACTAACGGGGGGCTCCTACGAGCAGTACTTC; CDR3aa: CASRRLTGGSYEQYF
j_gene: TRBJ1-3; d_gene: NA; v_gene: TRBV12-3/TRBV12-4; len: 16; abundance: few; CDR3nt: TGTGCCAGCAGTTCCCATGGAACAGGGAACCGAAACACCATATATTTT; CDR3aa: CASSSHGTGNRNTIYF
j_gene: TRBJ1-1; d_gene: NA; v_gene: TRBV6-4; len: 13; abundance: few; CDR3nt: TGTGCCAGCAGTGCATTTGTAAACACTGAAGCTTTCTTT; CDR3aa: CASSAFVNTEAFF
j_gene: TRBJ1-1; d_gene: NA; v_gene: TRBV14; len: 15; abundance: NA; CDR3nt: TGTGCCAGCAGCCACCGAGGCAGATTGAACACTGAAGCTTTCTTT; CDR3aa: CASSHRGRLNTEAFF
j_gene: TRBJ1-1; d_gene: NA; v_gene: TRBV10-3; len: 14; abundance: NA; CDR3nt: TGTGCCATCAGTGGCGGTGGGGGCCCCACTGAAGCTTTCTTT; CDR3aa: CAISGGGGPTEAFF
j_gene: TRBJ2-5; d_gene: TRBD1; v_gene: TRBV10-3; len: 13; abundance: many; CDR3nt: TGTGCCATCAGGACAGGGGGCGCGGAGACCCAGTACTTC; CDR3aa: CAIRTGGAETQYF
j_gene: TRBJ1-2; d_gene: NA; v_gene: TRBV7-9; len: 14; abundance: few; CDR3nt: TGTGCCAGCAGCTTACTAGTTGGAGCATATGGCTACACCTTC; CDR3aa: CASSLLVGAYGYTF
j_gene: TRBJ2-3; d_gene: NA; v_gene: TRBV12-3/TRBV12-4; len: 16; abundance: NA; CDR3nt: TGTGCCAGCAGTACGAATCAGAGAATGGGAACAGATGTGCAGTATTTT; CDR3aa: CASSTNQRMGTDVQYF
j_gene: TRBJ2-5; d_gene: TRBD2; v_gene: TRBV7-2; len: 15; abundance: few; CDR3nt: TGTGCCAGCAGCTTAGCGACTAGCGGGGCTGAGACCCAGTACTTC; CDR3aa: CASSLATSGAETQYF
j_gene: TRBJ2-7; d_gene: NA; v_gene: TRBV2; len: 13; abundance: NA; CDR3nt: TGTGCCAGCGGTGACCGGGTGGTTGGGCCCCAGTACTTC; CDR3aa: CASGDRVVGPQYF
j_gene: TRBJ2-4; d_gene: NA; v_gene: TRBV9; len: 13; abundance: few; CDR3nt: TGTGCCAGCAGCGTCCGGGATTGGGACATTCAGTACTTC; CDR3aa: CASSVRDWDIQYF
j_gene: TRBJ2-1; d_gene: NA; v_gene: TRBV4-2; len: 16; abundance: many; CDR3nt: TGTGCCAGCAGCCACTCGGGACGGAGCTCCTACAATGAGCAGTTCTTC; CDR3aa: CASSHSGRSSYNEQFF
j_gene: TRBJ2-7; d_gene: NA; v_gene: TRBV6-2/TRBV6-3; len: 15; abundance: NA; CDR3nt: TGTGCCAGCAGTTACCTGGCAGGGGATTGCTACGAGCAGTACTTC; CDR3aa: CASSYLAGDCYEQYF
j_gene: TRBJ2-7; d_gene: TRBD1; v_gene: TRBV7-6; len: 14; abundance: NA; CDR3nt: TGTGCCAGCAGCTTAGGGGACAGGGTTCTCGAGCAGTACTTC; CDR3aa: CASSLGDRVLEQYF
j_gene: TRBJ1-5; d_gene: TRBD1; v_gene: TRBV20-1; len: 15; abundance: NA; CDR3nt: TGCAGTGCTAGAGATCCGGGACAGGGGTATCAGCCCCAGCATTTT; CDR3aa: CSARDPGQGYQPQHF
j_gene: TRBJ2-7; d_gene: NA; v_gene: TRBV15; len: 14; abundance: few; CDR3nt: TGTGCCACCAGCCCCCACTCGGGGAGGTACGAGCAGTACTTC; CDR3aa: CATSPHSGRYEQYF
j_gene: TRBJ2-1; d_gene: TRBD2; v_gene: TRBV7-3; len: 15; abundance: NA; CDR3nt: TGTGCCAGCAGCTTAAGAGCGGGGGGTCACAATGAGCAGTTCTTC; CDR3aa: CASSLRAGGHNEQFF
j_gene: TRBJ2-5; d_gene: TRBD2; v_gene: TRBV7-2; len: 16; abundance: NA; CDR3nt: TGTGCCAGCAGCTTAGCGCTAGCGGGGGGGTGGGAGACCCAGTACTTC; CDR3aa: CASSLALAGGWETQYF
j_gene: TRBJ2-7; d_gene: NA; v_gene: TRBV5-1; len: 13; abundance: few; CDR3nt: TGCGCCAGCAGCTCTTACCAGGGATACGAGCAGTACTTC; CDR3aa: CASSSYQGYEQYF
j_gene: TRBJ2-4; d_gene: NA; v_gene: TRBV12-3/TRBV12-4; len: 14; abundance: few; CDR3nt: TGTGCCAGCAGTTCAGGGGCAGGGGTGGACATTCAGTACTTC; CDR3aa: CASSSGAGVDIQYF
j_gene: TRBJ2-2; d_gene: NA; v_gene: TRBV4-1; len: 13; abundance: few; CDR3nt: TGCGCCATCTCAGGGGTCGGGTCCGGGGAGCTGTTTTTT; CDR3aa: CAISGVGSGELFF
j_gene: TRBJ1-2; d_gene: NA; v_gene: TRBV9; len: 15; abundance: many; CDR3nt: TGTGCCAGCAGCGTAGCGCTAGGGGTGAACTATGGCTACACCTTC; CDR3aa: CASSVALGVNYGYTF
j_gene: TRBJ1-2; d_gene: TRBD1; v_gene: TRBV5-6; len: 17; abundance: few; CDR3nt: TGTGCCAGCAGCTTCCCCAACACAGGGGGCGCCCGGTATGGCTACACCTTC; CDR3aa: CASSFPNTGGARYGYTF
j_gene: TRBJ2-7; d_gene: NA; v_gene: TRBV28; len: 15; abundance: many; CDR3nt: TGTGCCAGCAGTTTGTCAACAGGGCGATCCTACGAGCAGTACTTC; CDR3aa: CASSLSTGRSYEQYF
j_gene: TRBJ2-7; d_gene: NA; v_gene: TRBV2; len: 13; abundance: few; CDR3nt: TGTGCCAGCAACCTCGGTCCGACGGGCGAGCAGTACTTC; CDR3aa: CASNLGPTGEQYF
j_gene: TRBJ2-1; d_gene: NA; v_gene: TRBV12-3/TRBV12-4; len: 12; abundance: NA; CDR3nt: TGTGCCAGCAGATACAGTAGGAATGAGCAGTTCTTC; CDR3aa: CASRYSRNEQFF
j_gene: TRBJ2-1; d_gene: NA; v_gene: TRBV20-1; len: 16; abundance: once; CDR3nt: TGCAGTGCTAGAGGGGGGCGAGCGGTCTCGTACAATGAGCAGTTCTTC; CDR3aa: CSARGGRAVSYNEQFF
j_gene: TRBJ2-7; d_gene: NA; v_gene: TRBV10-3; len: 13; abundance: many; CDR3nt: TGTGCCATCAGTGAGTCGACTTCGCACGAGCAGTACTTC; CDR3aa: CAISESTSHEQYF
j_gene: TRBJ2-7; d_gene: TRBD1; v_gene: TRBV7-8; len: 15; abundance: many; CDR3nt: TGTGCCAGCAGCTCCCATGGGACAGGGGCCTACGAGCAGTACTTC; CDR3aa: CASSSHGTGAYEQYF
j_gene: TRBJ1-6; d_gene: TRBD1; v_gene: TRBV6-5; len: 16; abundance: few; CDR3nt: TGTGCCAGCAGTTACCAACCAGGACAGGAAGATTCACCCCTCCACTTT; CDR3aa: CASSYQPGQEDSPLHF
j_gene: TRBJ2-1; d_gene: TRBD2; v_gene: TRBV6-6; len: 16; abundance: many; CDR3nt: TGTGCCAGCAGTTACTATCTAGCGGGGTCCTACAATGAGCAGTTCTTC; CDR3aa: CASSYYLAGSYNEQFF
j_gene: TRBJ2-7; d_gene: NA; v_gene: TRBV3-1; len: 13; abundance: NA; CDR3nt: TGTGCCAGCAGCCACCAGGGTGGGTACGAGCAGTACTTC; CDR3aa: CASSHQGGYEQYF
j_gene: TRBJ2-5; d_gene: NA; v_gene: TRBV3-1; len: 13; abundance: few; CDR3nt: TGTGCCAGCAGCCAATGGGGGTTGGAGACCCAGTACTTC; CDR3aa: CASSQWGLETQYF